This T cell receptor (beta chain) is from a study of blood T cell repertoires in COVID-19. Background on the study: PBMCs, B-cell-depleted T cells, or T cells provided the cDNA or gDNA that made up the material.

Here immunoSEQ multiplex PCR was the method, and the copy in TCRdb shows in-frame clones only, minus some. The top ten clones hold 8.5% to 10% of a sample with 250,000 to 350,000 clones, 87% of them seen once. Across about 22 US areas, participants ranged in age from 18 to 89 years. This CDR3 is built from 14 residues. The ends were cut back, 2 bases at V and 6 bases at J, with 15 bases in the middle. Germline V lookup: CDR1 SGDLS, CDR2 YYNGEE. The origin of this receptor is a woman under 30 who had recovered from COVID-19. J is TRBJ2-7 and V is TRBV9; TRBD1 is a possible D gene (6 bases). The sample consisted of PBMCs or T cells enriched from blood (not recorded which). CDR3 coding DNA: TGTGCCAGCAGCGTGGAGCCCCTACAGGGCGAGCAGTACTTC. Encoded protein: CASSVEPLQGEQYF.